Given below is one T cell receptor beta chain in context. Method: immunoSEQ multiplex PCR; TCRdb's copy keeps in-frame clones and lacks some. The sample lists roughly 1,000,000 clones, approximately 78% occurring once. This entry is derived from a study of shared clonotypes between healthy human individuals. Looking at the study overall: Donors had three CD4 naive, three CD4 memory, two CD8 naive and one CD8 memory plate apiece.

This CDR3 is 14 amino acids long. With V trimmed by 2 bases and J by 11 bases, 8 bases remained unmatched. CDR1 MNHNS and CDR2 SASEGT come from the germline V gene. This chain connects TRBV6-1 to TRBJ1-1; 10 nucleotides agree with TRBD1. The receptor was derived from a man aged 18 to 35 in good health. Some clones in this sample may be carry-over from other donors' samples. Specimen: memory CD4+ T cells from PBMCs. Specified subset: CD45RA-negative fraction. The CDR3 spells CASSERDRGISAFF. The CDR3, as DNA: TGTGCCAGCAGTGAAAGGGACAGGGGCATCTCGGCTTTCTTT.